These 31 T cell receptor beta chains originate from one sample sequenced in a study of CD8 T cells in ankylosing spondylitis. Study-level results: Among TCR beta sequences, a motif of 7 to 9 highly homologous variants appeared characteristic of ankylosing spondylitis blood.

Their specific antigens are unknown. TCRdb passed the 5' RACE reads through MiXCR, listing each CDR3 protein once. Among 200,000 to 250,000 distinct CDR3 sequences listed, roughly 18% were seen once. What was sequenced was blood, either unsorted or a sorted T cell fraction (not recorded which). The origin of the receptors is a male donor with ankylosing spondylitis.

The chain is built from TRBV12-3 or TRBV12-4 and TRBJ2-1; TRBD2 matches 12 bases. The junction had 9 bases not matched to a gene; V was cut back by 0 bases and J by 0 bases. The CDR3 is 20 amino acids. The CDR3 region has the DNA TGTGCCAGCAGTTTAGCGACTGGACTAGCGGGGCGTAGCTCCTACAATGAGCAGTTCTTC. This translates into CASSLATGLAGRSSYNEQFF.

The gene calls are TRBV13 and TRBJ2-6; 7 nucleotides agree with TRBD1. This CDR3 is 19 amino acids long. V gave up 5 bases and J gave up 2 bases; unmatched junction bases: 15. Looked up from germline, CDR1 is PRHDT and CDR2 is FYEKMQ (reference sequence). Written as DNA, the CDR3 is TGTGCCAGCAGCCTAGTGATCGAGGGGGCAAGTACTGGGGCCAACGTCCTGACTTTC. Encoded protein: CASSLVIEGASTGANVLTF.

The chain has TRBV5-5 and TRBJ2-7; perhaps D is TRBD1 or TRBD2 (6 bases each). V gave up 5 bases and J gave up 5 bases, with 20 bases separating them. The CDR3 has 15 amino acids. Germline-derived CDR1 and CDR2 are SGHKS and YYEKEE (reference sequence). The CDR3 region has the DNA TGTGCCAGCAGGGAATGGGGGGCGCGGGTCGACGAGCAGTACTTC. Residues: CASREWGARVDEQYF.

In its sample, this clonotype was seen a few times. The genes are TRBV11-2 and TRBJ2-5, with unresolved D. Germline V gene data show CDR1 as SGHAT and CDR2 as FQNNGV. Trimming pared 3 bases from V and 5 bases from J, leaving 10 bases between. The CDR3 runs to 13 residues. CDR3 coding DNA: TGTGCCAGCAGCTTCACAGTATTTGAGACCCAGTACTTC. Protein: CASSFTVFETQYF.

In this sample, this clonotype turned up many times. CDR3 coding DNA: TGCAGTGCTAGGACTAGCGGGAGCTTCGAGCAGTACTTC. Protein: CSARTSGSFEQYF. The rearrangement uses TRBV20-1 and TRBJ2-7; 12 bases are shared with TRBD2. CDR3 length: 13 amino acids. The J segment lost 6 bases and the V segment lost 3 bases, leaving 3 bases of the junction unmatched. The germline V gene encodes CDR1 DFQATT and CDR2 SNEGSKA (reference sequence).

This clonotype was seen repeatedly, ten times or more. The chain uses TRBV12-3 or TRBV12-4 and TRBJ2-4, with 10 bases that match TRBD2. The CDR3 runs 16 residues. The junction had 5 bases not matched to a gene; V was cut back by 6 bases and J by 0 bases. CDR3 sequence reads: CASSPSGGLAKNIQYF. CDR3 nucleotide sequence: TGTGCCAGCAGCCCTAGCGGGGGTCTAGCCAAAAACATTCAGTACTTC.

This sequence joins TRBV4-3 and TRBJ1-5; TRBD1 agrees at 9 bases. Unmatched junction bases numbered 4, after V lost 4 bases and J lost 3 bases. The CDR3 runs 15 residues. The germline gives CDR1 LGHNA, CDR2 YSLEER. The CDR3 region has the DNA TGCGCCAGCAGCCGCGGGACAGGGATCAATCAGCCCCAGCATTTT. Its protein product is CASSRGTGINQPQHF.

In this sample, this clonotype turned up a few times. The gene calls are TRBV24-1 and TRBJ2-7; the D gene is possibly TRBD2 (5 bases). Germline V gives CDR1 KGHDR, CDR2 SFDVKD. The CDR3 spans 14 residues. Deletions cut 4 bases from V and 7 bases from J, with 16 bases between. The CDR3 loop is CATSDRGHSLEQYF. CDR3 nucleotide sequence: TGTGCCACCAGTGACCGAGGGCATAGTCTGGAGCAGTACTTC.

This chain links TRBV19 with TRBJ2-2; no clear D gene. V dropped 7 bases and J dropped 0 bases, with 9 bases sitting between them. The CDR3 spans 14 residues. The germline V gene encodes CDR1 LNHDA and CDR2 SQIVND (reference sequence). CDR3: CASTHLTNTGELFF. The CDR3 bases are TGTGCCAGTACTCACCTAACGAACACCGGGGAGCTGTTTTTT.

The CDR3 sequence: CASSLPIGRDRANEQYF. The CDR3 nucleotides are TGTGCCAGCAGCTTGCCCATTGGTAGGGACAGGGCTAACGAGCAGTACTTC. The V gene is TRBV5-8, the J gene TRBJ2-7; 9 bases are shared with TRBD1. The germline gives CDR1 SGHTS, CDR2 YDEGEE. V gave up 1 base and J gave up 5 bases; unmatched junction bases: 13. The length of the CDR3 is 17 residues.

This clonotype appeared a few times. CDR3 region: CASSRQPDEKLFF. The CDR3 nucleotides are TGTGCCAGCAGTCGCCAGCCGGATGAAAAACTGTTTTTT. This chain joins TRBV27 and TRBJ1-4; no reliable D call. The CDR3 has 13 amino acids. V lost 5 bases and J lost 6, with 10 bases in between. Germline V gene lookup returns CDR1 MNHEY and CDR2 SMNVEV (reference sequence).

This clonotype was observed a few times. The chain recombines TRBV12-3 or TRBV12-4 with TRBJ1-4; D possibly corresponds to TRBD1 (5 bases). The CDR3 extends over 13 amino acids. Deletions cut 10 bases from V and 4 bases from J, with 13 bases between. The CDR3 region is CATSRGVNEKLFF. CDR3 coding DNA: TGTGCCACCAGCCGGGGGGTTAATGAAAAACTGTTTTTT.

This rearrangement joins TRBV6-5 to TRBJ1-3; a possible D gene is TRBD1 (5 bases). Trimming shortened V by 0 bases and J by 0 bases, and 15 bases separated the two germline ends. The CDR3 is made up of 18 amino acids. The germline V gene encodes CDR1 MNHEY and CDR2 SVGAGI. The CDR3 bases are TGTGCCAGCAGTTACTCACGAGGGGTCCTCCTCTCTGGAAACACCATATATTTT. Translating it yields CASSYSRGVLLSGNTIYF.

This chain joins TRBV27 and TRBJ2-7, with D perhaps assigned TRBD1 or TRBD2 (5 bases each). Trimming took 4 bases from V and 2 from J, leaving 18 bases between them. Germline V CDR1 and CDR2: MNHEY, SMNVEV (reference sequence). This CDR3 is 16 amino acids long. The CDR3 spells CASSSRDARGTYEQYF. The DNA for the CDR3 is TGTGCCAGCAGTTCCCGGGACGCCCGAGGGACCTACGAGCAGTACTTC.

This clonotype has just a few counts. V usage is TRBV12-3 or TRBV12-4 and J usage is TRBJ1-1; no clear D gene. Between the trimmed V and J ends, which lost 5 bases and 1 base, there was a span of 17 bases. The CDR3 totals 16 residues. CDR3 sequence: CASSPRVGPTNTEAFF. The CDR3 DNA reads as TGTGCCAGCAGTCCCCGGGTTGGGCCGACGAACACTGAAGCTTTCTTT.

This clonotype was seen a handful of times. The CDR3 DNA sequence: TGCGCCAGCAGCCAAGAATCCAGCCCGGATCCCACAGATACGCAGTATTTT. The encoded protein is CASSQESSPDPTDTQYF. This chain links TRBV4-1 with TRBJ2-3; no clear D gene. The CDR3 contains 17 residues. The V gene's germline CDR1 is MGHRA and CDR2 YSYEKL. Trimming stripped 0 bases from V and 2 bases from J, with 15 bases between.

This clonotype was recorded a few times. The chain is built from TRBV20-1 and TRBJ1-1, with 7 bases identical to TRBD1. Germline V gene data show CDR1 as DFQATT and CDR2 as SNEGSKA (reference sequence). CDR3 length: 13 amino acids. Germline trimming cut 6 bases from V and 0 bases from J; bases unmatched to any gene: 4. The CDR3, as DNA: TGCAGTGCGGGACAGTATATGAACACTGAAGCTTTCTTT. Its translation is CSAGQYMNTEAFF.

The V gene is TRBV7-3, the J gene TRBJ2-5; possibly TRBD1 for D (6 bases). This CDR3 contains 15 residues. CDR1 SGHTA and CDR2 FQGTGA come from the germline V gene. Trimming took off 0 bases at V and 3 bases at J, with 11 bases between the two ends. The CDR3 is CASSLTLGAEETQYF. CDR3 nucleotides: TGTGCCAGCAGCTTAACGTTGGGGGCAGAAGAGACCCAGTACTTC.

The rearrangement joins TRBV7-3 to TRBJ2-3; D might be TRBD1 (6 bases). V shed 5 bases and J shed 6 bases, with 18 bases lying between them. The germline V gene encodes CDR1 SGHTA and CDR2 FQGTGA. The CDR3 runs to 15 residues. The CDR3 loop reads CASSPIGGLADTQYF. CDR3 nucleotides: TGTGCCAGCAGCCCTATAGGGGGATTAGCGGATACGCAGTATTTT.

The gene calls are TRBV7-9 and TRBJ1-5; TRBD1 might be the D (5 bases). V was clipped by 3 bases and J by 3 bases, with 9 bases between them. Germline V gene data show CDR1 as SEHNR and CDR2 as FQNEAQ (reference sequence). This CDR3 spans 14 amino acids. In DNA form, the CDR3 reads TGTGCCAGCAGCTTCGGAGGGGACAATCAGCCCCAGCATTTT. Translation: CASSFGGDNQPQHF.

This clonotype appeared a few times. The chain employs TRBV7-9 and TRBJ2-1; 8 nucleotides agree with TRBD2. The ends lost 2 bases at V and 0 bases at J; junction bases unmatched: 3. The CDR3 sequence is 16 residues long. Germline values: CDR1 SEHNR, CDR2 FQNEAQ (reference sequence). CDR3 bases: TGTGCCAGCAGCTTACCAGCGGGGGACTCCTACAATGAGCAGTTCTTC. Amino acid sequence: CASSLPAGDSYNEQFF. Looking up the rest from reference TRBV7-9 and TRBJ2-1 gives the full variable domain: DTGVSQNPRHKITKRGQNVTFRCDPISEHNRLYWYRQTLGQGPEFLTYFQNEAQLEKSRLLSDRFSAERPKGSFSTLEIQRTEQGDSAMYLCASSLPAGDSYNEQFFGPGTRLTVL.

In its sample, this clonotype was seen a few times. The chain links TRBV4-1 to TRBJ1-1; D gene unclear. V was pared by 6 bases and J by 7 bases, with 21 bases between. CDR1 is MGHRA and CDR2 is YSYEKL in the germline V gene. The CDR3 loop spans 15 amino acids. The CDR3 is CASSPPEPIGVEAFF. The CDR3 DNA follows: TGCGCCAGCAGTCCCCCCGAACCGATTGGGGTTGAAGCTTTCTTT.

This sequence joins TRBV4-2 and TRBJ1-2; D not resolved. The V and J ends lost 4 bases and 3 bases respectively, with 15 bases between them. Germline-derived CDR1 and CDR2 are LGHNA and YNFKEQ. The CDR3 contains 15 residues. DNA of the CDR3: TGTGCCAGCAGCCCCCTCGGGGAGGCCCACTATGGCTACACCTTC. It encodes CASSPLGEAHYGYTF.

This chain uses TRBV20-1 with TRBJ2-7; 10 bases are shared with TRBD2. Germline values: CDR1 DFQATT, CDR2 SNEGSKA (reference sequence). The CDR3 sequence is 14 residues long. Trimming removed 5 bases from V and 2 bases from J; junction bases left unmatched: 6. In nucleotides, the CDR3 is TGCAGTGCTCCCCTAGCGGGAGTAGCCTACGAGCAGTACTTC. As protein: CSAPLAGVAYEQYF.

The chain is built from TRBV7-9 and TRBJ1-1; D perhaps matches TRBD1 (5 bases). Per the germline V gene, CDR1 is SEHNR and CDR2 is FQNEAQ (reference sequence). The CDR3 has 14 residues. The V gene lost 2 bases and the J gene lost 3 bases, with 10 bases spanning the gap. The CDR3 loop is CASSLFPGDTEAFF. The CDR3 bases are TGTGCCAGCAGCTTATTTCCGGGGGACACTGAAGCTTTCTTT.

In this sample, this clonotype turned up many times. The chain recombines TRBV4-1 with TRBJ2-1; D gene uncertain. This CDR3 spans 14 amino acids. V lost 2 bases and J lost 4, with 9 bases in between. Looked up from germline, CDR1 is MGHRA and CDR2 is YSYEKL. The CDR3 protein is CASSQFGDYNEQFF. CDR3 bases: TGCGCCAGCAGCCAATTTGGAGATTACAATGAGCAGTTCTTC.

This clonotype appeared many times. The chain is built from TRBV5-1 and TRBJ2-7; a weak D match, TRBD1 (6 bases). Germline CDR1 SGHRS, CDR2 YFSETQ. Between the trimmed V and J ends, which lost 3 bases and 4 bases, there was a span of 20 bases. This CDR3 comprises 16 residues. The DNA of the CDR3 is TGCGCCAGCAGCTGGACAGTGGTGGAAGGGGTTTACGAGCAGTACTTC. Amino acid sequence: CASSWTVVEGVYEQYF.

The chain uses TRBV7-2 and TRBJ2-7, with D uncertain. Germline loops: CDR1 SGHTA, CDR2 FQGNSA. V lost 4 bases and J lost 2, with 18 bases in between. CDR3 length: 16 amino acids. DNA of the CDR3: TGTGCCAGCAGCTCAGAGGTACCGCAGGCCCCCTACGAGCAGTACTTC. Translated: CASSSEVPQAPYEQYF.

Only a few counts were recorded for this clonotype. The chain employs TRBV29-1 and TRBJ2-7; possibly TRBD2 for D (6 bases). Germline values: CDR1 SQVTM, CDR2 ANQGSEA. The CDR3 loop spans 14 amino acids. V was trimmed by 6 bases and J by 1 base, leaving 16 bases between them. The CDR3 DNA reads TGCAGCGTATTGGGGGACTCAGGGTCCTACGAGCAGTACTTC. This encodes CSVLGDSGSYEQYF.

In its sample, this clonotype was seen a few times. The chain combines TRBV29-1 with TRBJ2-7, with D maybe TRBD1 (5 bases). V lost 7 bases and J lost 0, with 10 bases in between. The CDR3 has 12 amino acids. Germline CDR1 and CDR2: SQVTM and ANQGSEA. In nucleotides, the CDR3 is TGCAGCGCACAGGACAACTCCTACGAGCAGTACTTC. Translation gives CSAQDNSYEQYF.

V gene TRBV5-5 combines with J gene TRBJ1-1; a weak D match, TRBD1 (5 bases). The CDR3 is 14 amino acids. The germline CDR1 and CDR2 sequences are SGHKS and YYEKEE (reference sequence). V was shortened by 6 bases and J by 3 bases, with 15 bases between the two germline ends. The CDR3 sequence: CASIDLGGDTEAFF. The DNA of the CDR3 is TGTGCCAGCATTGACCTCGGGGGAGACACTGAAGCTTTCTTT.